Listed below are T cell receptor beta chains from one sample, sequenced in a study of blood T cell repertoires in COVID-19. Produced via immunoSEQ multiplex PCR; TCRdb's table is partial and in-frame only. The sample carries 250,000 to 350,000 clones, 65% to 85% recorded once. The specimen was peripheral blood. The receptors derive from a person aged 65 to 85 with COVID-19, enrolled during active disease. The CDR3 runs from the conserved cysteine through the conserved F or W. The order of the fields is D gene, clone size, J gene, V gene, CDR3 protein, CDR3 DNA. The D gene is left open where the match is weak. Not every row has a clone size; where given, it reads once, few, many or a size class.

d_call: -
clone_size: -
j_call: TRBJ1-5
v_call: TRBV5-1
cdr3_aa: CASSFGTGGRNQPQHF
cdr3_nt: TGCGCCAGCAGCTTTGGGACGGGAGGTCGCAATCAGCCCCAGCATTTT

d_call: -
clone_size: -
j_call: TRBJ1-1
v_call: TRBV6-5
cdr3_aa: CASSYGQNTEAFF
cdr3_nt: TGTGCCAGCAGTTACGGCCAGAACACTGAAGCTTTCTTT

d_call: TRBD1
clone_size: -
j_call: TRBJ1-4
v_call: TRBV6-2/TRBV6-3
cdr3_aa: CASSSDRVGEKLFF
cdr3_nt: TGTGCCAGCAGTTCGGACAGGGTGGGAGAAAAACTGTTTTTT

d_call: -
clone_size: -
j_call: TRBJ2-7
v_call: TRBV19
cdr3_aa: CASSMTELGEQYF
cdr3_nt: TGTGCCAGTAGTATGACGGAGCTAGGCGAGCAGTACTTC

d_call: TRBD1
clone_size: -
j_call: TRBJ1-2
v_call: TRBV29-1
cdr3_aa: CSVGQGVDGYTF
cdr3_nt: TGCAGCGTCGGACAGGGGGTGGATGGCTACACCTTC

d_call: TRBD1
clone_size: -
j_call: TRBJ2-1
v_call: TRBV5-1
cdr3_aa: CASSLGGQGGREQFF
cdr3_nt: TGCGCCAGCAGCTTGGGCGGACAGGGAGGTCGTGAGCAGTTCTTC

d_call: TRBD1
clone_size: once
j_call: TRBJ1-2
v_call: TRBV6-4
cdr3_aa: CASSTGGDGYTF
cdr3_nt: TGTGCCAGCAGTACAGGGGGGGATGGCTACACCTTC

d_call: TRBD1
clone_size: -
j_call: TRBJ1-6
v_call: TRBV5-1
cdr3_aa: CASSLETGINSPLHF
cdr3_nt: TGCGCCAGCAGCTTGGAGACAGGGATTAATTCACCCCTCCACTTT

d_call: -
clone_size: -
j_call: TRBJ2-2
v_call: TRBV27
cdr3_aa: CASSFRQFANTGELFF
cdr3_nt: TGTGCCAGCAGTTTCAGGCAGTTCGCGAACACCGGGGAGCTGTTTTTT

d_call: TRBD1
clone_size: -
j_call: TRBJ1-2
v_call: TRBV5-5
cdr3_aa: CASSLVVAWGQGWDGYTF
cdr3_nt: TGTGCCAGCAGCTTGGTCGTCGCTTGGGGACAGGGGTGGGATGGCTACACCTTC

d_call: -
clone_size: -
j_call: TRBJ1-5
v_call: TRBV6-2/TRBV6-3
cdr3_aa: CASSYSPGSQPQHF
cdr3_nt: TGTGCCAGCAGTTACTCGCCCGGGTCTCAGCCCCAGCATTTT

d_call: TRBD2
clone_size: -
j_call: TRBJ2-7
v_call: TRBV11-2
cdr3_aa: CASSSVAGGLDEQYF
cdr3_nt: TGTGCCAGCAGCTCCGTAGCGGGAGGGCTCGACGAGCAGTACTTC

d_call: TRBD1
clone_size: -
j_call: TRBJ2-1
v_call: TRBV24-1
cdr3_aa: CATSDPGTGTFF
cdr3_nt: TGTGCCACCAGTGACCCCGGGACAGGGACGTTCTTC

d_call: TRBD2
clone_size: -
j_call: TRBJ2-5
v_call: TRBV6-2/TRBV6-3
cdr3_aa: CASSYAGAQETQYF
cdr3_nt: TGTGCCAGCAGTTACGCGGGAGCCCAAGAGACCCAGTACTTC

d_call: -
clone_size: -
j_call: TRBJ1-5
v_call: TRBV27
cdr3_aa: CASSQAKDGLGNQPQHF
cdr3_nt: TGTGCCAGCAGCCAGGCCAAGGATGGCTTGGGCAATCAGCCCCAGCATTTT

d_call: TRBD2
clone_size: -
j_call: TRBJ2-1
v_call: TRBV7-2
cdr3_aa: CASSFAVWTSGSYEQFF
cdr3_nt: TGTGCCAGCAGCTTTGCCGTTTGGACTAGCGGGAGCTATGAGCAGTTCTTC

d_call: TRBD2
clone_size: -
j_call: TRBJ2-3
v_call: TRBV9
cdr3_aa: CASSVGAGGTDTQYF
cdr3_nt: TGTGCCAGCAGCGTAGGTGCGGGAGGGACAGATACGCAGTATTTT

d_call: TRBD2
clone_size: -
j_call: TRBJ2-5
v_call: TRBV2
cdr3_aa: CASSDEAGGRETQYF
cdr3_nt: TGTGCCAGCAGTGACGAAGCGGGGGGGCGAGAGACCCAGTACTTC

d_call: TRBD1
clone_size: -
j_call: TRBJ2-5
v_call: TRBV6-2/TRBV6-3
cdr3_aa: CASSKRTGGMETQYF
cdr3_nt: TGTGCCAGCAGTAAGAGGACAGGGGGCATGGAGACCCAGTACTTC

d_call: TRBD2
clone_size: -
j_call: TRBJ2-1
v_call: TRBV5-6
cdr3_aa: CASSSNNLAGGYNEQFF
cdr3_nt: TGTGCCAGCAGCTCTAACAATCTAGCGGGAGGGTACAATGAGCAGTTCTTC

d_call: -
clone_size: -
j_call: TRBJ1-2
v_call: TRBV28
cdr3_aa: CASSLKGIYGYTF
cdr3_nt: TGTGCCAGCAGTTTAAAGGGGATTTACGGCTACACCTTC

d_call: -
clone_size: -
j_call: TRBJ1-1
v_call: TRBV19
cdr3_aa: CASSIMRASEAFF
cdr3_nt: TGTGCCAGTAGTATTATGCGGGCCAGCGAAGCTTTCTTT

d_call: -
clone_size: -
j_call: TRBJ2-1
v_call: TRBV19
cdr3_aa: CASSTRDTGRNEQFF
cdr3_nt: TGTGCCAGTAGTACCCGGGACACGGGGCGCAATGAGCAGTTCTTC

d_call: -
clone_size: -
j_call: TRBJ2-3
v_call: TRBV5-1
cdr3_aa: CASSLDSGGRTDTQYF
cdr3_nt: TGCGCCAGCAGCTTGGACAGTGGGGGCCGCACAGATACGCAGTATTTT

d_call: TRBD1
clone_size: -
j_call: TRBJ2-2
v_call: TRBV6-5
cdr3_aa: CASSRQGPNTGELFF
cdr3_nt: TGTGCCAGCAGCCGACAGGGACCTAACACCGGGGAGCTGTTTTTT

d_call: -
clone_size: -
j_call: TRBJ1-6
v_call: TRBV7-2
cdr3_aa: CASSSPSPQGPLHF
cdr3_nt: TGTGCCAGCAGCTCACCCTCCCCCCAGGGGCCCCTCCACTTT

d_call: TRBD1
clone_size: once
j_call: TRBJ1-6
v_call: TRBV14
cdr3_aa: CASSHWDRVNSPLHF
cdr3_nt: TGTGCCAGCAGCCATTGGGACAGGGTTAATTCACCCCTCCACTTT

d_call: -
clone_size: once
j_call: TRBJ1-6
v_call: TRBV9
cdr3_aa: CASSVGSWMNNSPLHF
cdr3_nt: TGTGCCAGCAGCGTGGGGAGTTGGATGAATAATTCACCCCTCCACTTT

d_call: TRBD1
clone_size: -
j_call: TRBJ1-6
v_call: TRBV4-2
cdr3_aa: CASSHGSDREPLHF
cdr3_nt: TGTGCCAGCAGCCACGGGAGTGACAGGGAACCCCTCCACTTT

d_call: TRBD2
clone_size: -
j_call: TRBJ2-3
v_call: TRBV5-1
cdr3_aa: CASSLRGAGADTQYF
cdr3_nt: TGCGCCAGCAGCCTACGCGGCGCGGGGGCAGATACGCAGTATTTT

d_call: TRBD2
clone_size: -
j_call: TRBJ2-5
v_call: TRBV2
cdr3_aa: CASSVTSGRQETQYF
cdr3_nt: TGTGCCAGCAGTGTGACTAGCGGGAGACAAGAGACCCAGTACTTC

d_call: -
clone_size: once
j_call: TRBJ1-2
v_call: TRBV25-1
cdr3_aa: CASSESQQGRRGYTF
cdr3_nt: TGTGCCAGCAGTGAATCCCAGCAGGGGCGGAGGGGCTACACCTTC

d_call: -
clone_size: -
j_call: TRBJ2-3
v_call: TRBV5-1
cdr3_aa: CASSRTGYTDTQYF
cdr3_nt: TGCGCCAGCAGCCGAACGGGTTACACAGATACGCAGTATTTT

d_call: -
clone_size: -
j_call: TRBJ2-7
v_call: TRBV21-1
cdr3_aa: CASMGQTYEQYF
cdr3_nt: TGTGCCAGCATGGGACAAACCTACGAGCAGTACTTC

d_call: TRBD1
clone_size: -
j_call: TRBJ2-7
v_call: TRBV4-3
cdr3_aa: CASSQKQGAGGEQYF
cdr3_nt: TGCGCCAGCAGCCAAAAACAGGGGGCAGGGGGGGAGCAGTACTTC

d_call: -
clone_size: once
j_call: TRBJ1-2
v_call: TRBV7-9
cdr3_aa: CASSRPGLNYGYTF
cdr3_nt: TGTGCCAGCAGCCGCCCGGGACTTAACTATGGCTACACCTTC

d_call: -
clone_size: -
j_call: TRBJ2-1
v_call: TRBV19
cdr3_aa: CASSIRQNYNEQFF
cdr3_nt: TGTGCCAGTAGTATTAGACAGAACTACAATGAGCAGTTCTTC

d_call: TRBD1
clone_size: -
j_call: TRBJ2-5
v_call: TRBV7-2
cdr3_aa: CASSFTPTGQGSETQYF
cdr3_nt: TGTGCCAGCAGCTTTACTCCCACGGGACAGGGAAGCGAGACCCAGTACTTC

d_call: TRBD2
clone_size: -
j_call: TRBJ2-3
v_call: TRBV19
cdr3_aa: CASSNRLAGGSDTQYF
cdr3_nt: TGTGCCAGTAGTAACAGACTAGCGGGGGGATCAGATACGCAGTATTTT

d_call: TRBD1
clone_size: -
j_call: TRBJ2-7
v_call: TRBV24-1
cdr3_aa: CATSAAGGTYEQYF
cdr3_nt: TGTGCCACCAGTGCGGCAGGGGGAACCTACGAGCAGTACTTC

d_call: -
clone_size: -
j_call: TRBJ2-2
v_call: TRBV4-3
cdr3_aa: CASSPSATGTAITGELFF
cdr3_nt: TGCGCCAGCAGCCCCTCCGCGACAGGGACTGCCATCACCGGGGAGCTGTTTTTT

d_call: -
clone_size: once
j_call: TRBJ2-1
v_call: TRBV7-9
cdr3_aa: CATPGAGNSSSEQFF
cdr3_nt: TGTGCCACCCCTGGAGCAGGGAACTCATCATCTGAGCAGTTCTTC

d_call: -
clone_size: -
j_call: TRBJ2-7
v_call: TRBV7-8
cdr3_aa: CASSLAGFPAYEQYF
cdr3_nt: TGTGCCAGCAGCTTAGCCGGGTTCCCTGCCTACGAGCAGTACTTC